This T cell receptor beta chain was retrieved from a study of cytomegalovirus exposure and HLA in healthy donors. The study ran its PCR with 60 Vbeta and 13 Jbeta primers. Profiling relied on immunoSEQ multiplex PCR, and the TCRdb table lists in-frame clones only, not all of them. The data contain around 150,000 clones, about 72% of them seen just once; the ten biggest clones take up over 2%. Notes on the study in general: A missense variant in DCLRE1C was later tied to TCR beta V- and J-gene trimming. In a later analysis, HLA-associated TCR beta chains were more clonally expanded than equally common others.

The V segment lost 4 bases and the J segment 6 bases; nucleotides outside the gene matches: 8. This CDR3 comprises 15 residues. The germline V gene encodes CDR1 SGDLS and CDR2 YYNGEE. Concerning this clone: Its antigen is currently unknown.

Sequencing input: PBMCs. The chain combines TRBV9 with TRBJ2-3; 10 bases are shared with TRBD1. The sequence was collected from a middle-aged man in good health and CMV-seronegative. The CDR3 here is CASSFSGTGADTQYF. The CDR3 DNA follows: TGTGCCAGCAGCTTTTCCGGGACAGGGGCTGATACGCAGTATTTT.